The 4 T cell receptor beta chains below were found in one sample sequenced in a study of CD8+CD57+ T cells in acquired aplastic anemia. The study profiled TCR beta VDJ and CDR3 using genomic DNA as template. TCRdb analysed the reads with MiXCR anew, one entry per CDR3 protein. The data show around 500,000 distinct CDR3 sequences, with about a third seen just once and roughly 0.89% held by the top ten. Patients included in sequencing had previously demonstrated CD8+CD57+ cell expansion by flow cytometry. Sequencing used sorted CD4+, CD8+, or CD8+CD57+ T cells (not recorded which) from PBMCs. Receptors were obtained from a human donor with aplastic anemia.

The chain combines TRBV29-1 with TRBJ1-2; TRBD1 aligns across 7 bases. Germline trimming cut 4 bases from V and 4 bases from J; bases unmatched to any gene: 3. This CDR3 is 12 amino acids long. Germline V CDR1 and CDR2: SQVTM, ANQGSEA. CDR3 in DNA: TGCAGCGTTGGGGCAGGGGGCTATGGCTACACCTTC. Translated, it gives CSVGAGGYGYTF.

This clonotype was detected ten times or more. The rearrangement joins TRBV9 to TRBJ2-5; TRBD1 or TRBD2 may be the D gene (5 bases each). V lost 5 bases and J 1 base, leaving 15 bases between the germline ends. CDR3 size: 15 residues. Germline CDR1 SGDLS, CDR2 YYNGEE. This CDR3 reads CASSVLGVAQETQYF. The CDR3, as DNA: TGTGCCAGCAGTGTACTGGGGGTGGCCCAAGAGACCCAGTACTTC.

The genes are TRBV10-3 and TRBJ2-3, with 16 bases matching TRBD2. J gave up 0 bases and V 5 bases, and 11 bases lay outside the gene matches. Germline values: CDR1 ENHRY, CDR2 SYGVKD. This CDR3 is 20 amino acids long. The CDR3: CAISNLPGTSGGGSTDTQYF. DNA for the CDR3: TGTGCCATCAGTAATTTGCCCGGGACTAGCGGGGGGGGAAGCACAGATACGCAGTATTTT.

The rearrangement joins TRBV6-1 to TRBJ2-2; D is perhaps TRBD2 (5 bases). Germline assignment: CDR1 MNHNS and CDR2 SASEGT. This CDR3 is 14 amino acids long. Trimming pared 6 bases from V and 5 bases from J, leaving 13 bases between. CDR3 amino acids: CASSQVRGTGELFF. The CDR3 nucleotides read TGTGCCAGCAGCCAGGTCCGAGGGACCGGGGAGCTGTTTTTT.